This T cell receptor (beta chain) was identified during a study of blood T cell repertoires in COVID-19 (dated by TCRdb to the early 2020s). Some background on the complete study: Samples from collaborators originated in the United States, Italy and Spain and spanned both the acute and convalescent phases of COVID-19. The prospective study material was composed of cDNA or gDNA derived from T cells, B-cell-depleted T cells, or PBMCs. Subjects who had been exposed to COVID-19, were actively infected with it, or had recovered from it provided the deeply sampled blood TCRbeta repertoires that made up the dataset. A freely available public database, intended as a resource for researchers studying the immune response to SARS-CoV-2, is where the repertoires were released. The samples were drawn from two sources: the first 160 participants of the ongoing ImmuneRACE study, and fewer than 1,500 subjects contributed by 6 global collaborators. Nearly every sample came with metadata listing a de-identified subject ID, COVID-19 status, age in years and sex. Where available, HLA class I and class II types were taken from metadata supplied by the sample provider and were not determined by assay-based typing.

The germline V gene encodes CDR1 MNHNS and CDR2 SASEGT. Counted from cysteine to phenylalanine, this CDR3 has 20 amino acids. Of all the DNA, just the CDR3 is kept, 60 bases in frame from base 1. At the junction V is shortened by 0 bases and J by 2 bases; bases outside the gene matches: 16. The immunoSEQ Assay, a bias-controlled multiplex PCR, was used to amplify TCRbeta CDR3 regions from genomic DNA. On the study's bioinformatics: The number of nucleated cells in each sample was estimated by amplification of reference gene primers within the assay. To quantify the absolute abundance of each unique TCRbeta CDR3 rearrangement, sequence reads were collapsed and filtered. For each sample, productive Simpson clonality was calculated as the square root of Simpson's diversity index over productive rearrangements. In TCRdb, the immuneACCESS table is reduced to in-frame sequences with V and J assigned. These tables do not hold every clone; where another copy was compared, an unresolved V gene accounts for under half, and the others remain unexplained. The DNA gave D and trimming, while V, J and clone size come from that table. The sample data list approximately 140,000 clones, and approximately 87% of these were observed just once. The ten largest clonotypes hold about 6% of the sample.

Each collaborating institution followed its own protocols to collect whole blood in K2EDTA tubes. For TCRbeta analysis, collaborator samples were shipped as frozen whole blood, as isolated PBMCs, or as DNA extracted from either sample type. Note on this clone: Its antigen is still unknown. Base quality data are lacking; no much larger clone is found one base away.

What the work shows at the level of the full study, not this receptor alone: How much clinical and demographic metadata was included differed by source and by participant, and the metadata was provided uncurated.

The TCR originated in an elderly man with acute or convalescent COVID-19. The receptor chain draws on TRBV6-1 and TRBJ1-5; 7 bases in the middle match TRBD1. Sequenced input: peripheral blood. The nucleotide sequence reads TGTGCCAGCAGTGAAGCGATTCGGACAGGCTGGGTAGGAGGCAATCAGCCCCAGCATTTT. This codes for CASSEAIRTGWVGGNQPQHF.